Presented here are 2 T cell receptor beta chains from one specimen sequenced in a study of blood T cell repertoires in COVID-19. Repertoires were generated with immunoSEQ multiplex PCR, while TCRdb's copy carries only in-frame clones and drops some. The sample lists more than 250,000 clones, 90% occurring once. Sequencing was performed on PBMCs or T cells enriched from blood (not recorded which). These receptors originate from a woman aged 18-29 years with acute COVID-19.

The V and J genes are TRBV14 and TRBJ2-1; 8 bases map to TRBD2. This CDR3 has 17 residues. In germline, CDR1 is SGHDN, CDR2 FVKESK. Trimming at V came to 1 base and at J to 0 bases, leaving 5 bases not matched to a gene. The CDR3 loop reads CASSQGLAFSSYNEQFF. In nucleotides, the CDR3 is TGTGCCAGCAGCCAAGGACTAGCGTTTAGCTCCTACAATGAGCAGTTCTTC.

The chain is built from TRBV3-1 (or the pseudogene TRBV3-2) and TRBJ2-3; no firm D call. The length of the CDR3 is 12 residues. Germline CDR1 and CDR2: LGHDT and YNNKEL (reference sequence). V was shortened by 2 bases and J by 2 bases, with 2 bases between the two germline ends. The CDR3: CASSQLTDTQYF. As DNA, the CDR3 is TGTGCCAGCAGCCAACTCACAGATACGCAGTATTTT.